This T cell receptor beta chain was retrieved from a study of cytomegalovirus exposure and HLA in healthy donors. The overall study: There were 117 million unique TCR beta sequences, drawn from about 180 million T cells, in an earlier analysis. Study-wide findings and caveats: In vitro confirmation showed three CMV-associated chains to be CMV antigen specific.

This PCR relied on a set of 60 Vbeta primers and 13 Jbeta primers. The data were produced by immunoSEQ multiplex PCR, yet TCRdb's version contains in-frame clones alone and is incomplete. The data hold around 170,000 clones, with roughly 84% observed a single time. Concerning this clone itself: Antigen specificity is unknown.

The source is a boy aged 2 to 10 in good health and CMV-seronegative. The material sequenced was PBMCs.

The CDR3 region has the DNA TGTGCCAGCAGCTCATTGACTAGCCTAAGCTCCTACAATGAGCAGTTCTTC. It translates to CASSSLTSLSSYNEQFF. The chain is built from TRBV7-9 and TRBJ2-1; 7 bases align to TRBD2. This CDR3 contains 17 residues. The junction had 9 bases not matched to a gene; V was cut back by 4 bases and J by 0 bases. Germline CDR1 reads SEHNR; CDR2 reads FQNEAQ (reference sequence).